The T cell receptor beta chain described here comes from a study of early T cells in non-severe SARS-CoV-2 infection. Whole-study context: Sequencing was performed on bulk RNA from unsorted whole blood, leaving chains unpaired.

Many counts were recorded for this clonotype. The germline gives CDR1 GTSNPN, CDR2 SVGIG (reference sequence). Trimming left V 3 bases short and J 1 base short, with 18 bases between. This CDR3 spans 16 amino acids. One entry per CDR3 protein, called by TCRdb with MiXCR from the 5' RACE reads. The sample records about 110,000 distinct CDR3 sequences, over 10% being singletons. This sequence joins TRBV30 and TRBJ1-1, with D possibly TRBD1 on 6 matching bases. The specimen was whole blood. The source of this sequence is an adult who was a healthcare worker with PCR-confirmed SARS-CoV-2 infection or an uninfected control (not recorded which). The CDR3 DNA reads TGTGCCTGGAGCCCTAACCCGGGACACTCGAACACTGAAGCTTTCTTT. Amino acid sequence: CAWSPNPGHSNTEAFF. The variable domain in full, with the rest retrieved from reference TRBV30 and TRBJ1-1, is SQTIHQWPATLVQPVGSPLSLECTVEGTSNPNLYWYRQAAGRGLQLLFYSVGIGQISSEVPQNLSASRPQDRQFILSSKKLLLSDSGFYLCAWSPNPGHSNTEAFFGQGTRLTVV.